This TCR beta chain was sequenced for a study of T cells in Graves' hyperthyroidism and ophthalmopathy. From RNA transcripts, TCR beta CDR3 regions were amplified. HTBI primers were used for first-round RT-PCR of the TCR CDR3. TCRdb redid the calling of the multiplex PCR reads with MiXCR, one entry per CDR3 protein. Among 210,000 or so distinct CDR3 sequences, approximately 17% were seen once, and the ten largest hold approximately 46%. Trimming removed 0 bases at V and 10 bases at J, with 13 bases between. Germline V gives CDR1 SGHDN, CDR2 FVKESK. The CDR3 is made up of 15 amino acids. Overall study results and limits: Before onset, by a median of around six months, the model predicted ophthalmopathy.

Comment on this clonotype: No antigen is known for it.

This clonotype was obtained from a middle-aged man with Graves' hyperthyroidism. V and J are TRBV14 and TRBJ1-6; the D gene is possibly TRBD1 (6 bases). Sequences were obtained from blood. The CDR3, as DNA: TGTGCCAGCAGCCAAGATGCGGGGGCGAGGTCACCCCTCCACTTT. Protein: CASSQDAGARSPLHF.